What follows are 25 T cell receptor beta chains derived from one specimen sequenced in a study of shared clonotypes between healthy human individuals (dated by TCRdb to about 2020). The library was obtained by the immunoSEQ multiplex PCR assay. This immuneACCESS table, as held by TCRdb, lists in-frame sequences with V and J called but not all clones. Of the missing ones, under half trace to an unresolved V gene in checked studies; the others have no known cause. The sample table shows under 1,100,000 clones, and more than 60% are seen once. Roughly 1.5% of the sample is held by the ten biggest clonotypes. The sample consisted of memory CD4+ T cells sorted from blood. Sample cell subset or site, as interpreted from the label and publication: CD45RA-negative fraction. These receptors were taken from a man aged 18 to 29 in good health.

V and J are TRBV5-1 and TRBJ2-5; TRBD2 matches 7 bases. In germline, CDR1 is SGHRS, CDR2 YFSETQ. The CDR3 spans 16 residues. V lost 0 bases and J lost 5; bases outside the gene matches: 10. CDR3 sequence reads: CASSLDYASGEETQYF. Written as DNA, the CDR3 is TGCGCCAGCAGCTTGGACTACGCTAGCGGAGAGGAGACCCAGTACTTC.

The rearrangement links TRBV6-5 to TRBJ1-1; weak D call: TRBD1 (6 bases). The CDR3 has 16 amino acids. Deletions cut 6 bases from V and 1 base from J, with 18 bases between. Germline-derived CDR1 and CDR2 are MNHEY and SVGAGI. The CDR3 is CASSYLSSGQNTEAFF. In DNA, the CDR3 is TGTGCCAGCAGCTACCTTTCCTCGGGACAGAACACTGAAGCTTTCTTT.

The CDR3 protein is CASTTGQGVGGELFF. CDR3 sequence (DNA): TGTGCCAGCACTACGGGACAGGGGGTAGGCGGGGAGCTGTTTTTT. The rearrangement uses TRBV28 and TRBJ2-2; 11 nucleotides match TRBD1. V lost 7 bases, J lost 7 bases, and 8 bases stayed unmatched. Germline-derived CDR1 and CDR2 are MDHEN and SYDVKM. This CDR3 has 15 amino acids.

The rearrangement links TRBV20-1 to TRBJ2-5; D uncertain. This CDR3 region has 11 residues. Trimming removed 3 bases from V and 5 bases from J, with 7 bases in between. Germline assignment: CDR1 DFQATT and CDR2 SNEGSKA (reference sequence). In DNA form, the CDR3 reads TGCAGTGCTAGTAGAGAGGAGACCCAGTACTTC. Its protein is CSASREETQYF.

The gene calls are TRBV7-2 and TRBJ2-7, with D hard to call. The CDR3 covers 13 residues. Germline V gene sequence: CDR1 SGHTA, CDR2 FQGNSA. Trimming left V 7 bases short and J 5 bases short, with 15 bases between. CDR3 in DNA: TGTGCCAGCACTAGTTACATTTTCGACGAGCAGTACTTC. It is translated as CASTSYIFDEQYF. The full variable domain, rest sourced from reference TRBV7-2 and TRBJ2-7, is GAGVSQSPSNKVTEKGKDVELRCDPISGHTALYWYRQSLGQGLEFLIYFQGNSAPDKSGLPSDRFSAERTGGSVSTLTIQRTQQEDSAVYLCASTSYIFDEQYFGPGTRLTVT.

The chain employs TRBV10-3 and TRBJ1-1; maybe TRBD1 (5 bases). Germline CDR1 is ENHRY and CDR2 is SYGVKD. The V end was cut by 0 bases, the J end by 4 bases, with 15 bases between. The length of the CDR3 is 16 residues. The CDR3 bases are TGTGCCATCAGTGAGTCCTCGGTGAGGGGCCCCACTGAAGCTTTCTTT. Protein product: CAISESSVRGPTEAFF.

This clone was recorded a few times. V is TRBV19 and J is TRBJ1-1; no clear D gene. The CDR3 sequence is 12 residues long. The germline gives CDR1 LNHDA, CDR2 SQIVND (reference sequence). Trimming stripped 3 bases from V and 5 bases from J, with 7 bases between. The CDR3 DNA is TGTGCCAGTAGTATTCTGGGGACTGAAGCTTTCTTT. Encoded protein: CASSILGTEAFF.

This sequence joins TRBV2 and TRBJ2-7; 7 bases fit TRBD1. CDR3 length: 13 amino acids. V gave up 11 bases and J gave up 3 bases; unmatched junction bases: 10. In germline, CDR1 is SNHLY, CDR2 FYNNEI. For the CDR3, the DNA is TGTGCCGCCTCTCGGGACAGCTACTACGAGCAGTACTTC. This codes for CAASRDSYYEQYF.

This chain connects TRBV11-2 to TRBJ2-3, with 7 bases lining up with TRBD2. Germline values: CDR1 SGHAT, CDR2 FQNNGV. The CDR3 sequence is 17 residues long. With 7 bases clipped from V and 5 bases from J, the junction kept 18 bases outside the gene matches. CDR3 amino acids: CASTYSLRGRHVDTQYF. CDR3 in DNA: TGTGCCAGCACCTACTCGCTGCGCGGGAGACATGTAGATACGCAGTATTTT.

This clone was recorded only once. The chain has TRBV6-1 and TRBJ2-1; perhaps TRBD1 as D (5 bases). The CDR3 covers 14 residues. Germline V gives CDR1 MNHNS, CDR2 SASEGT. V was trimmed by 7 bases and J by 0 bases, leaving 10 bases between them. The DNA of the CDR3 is TGTGCCAGCAAAAGGGGAAGCTCCTACAATGAGCAGTTCTTC. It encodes CASKRGSSYNEQFF.

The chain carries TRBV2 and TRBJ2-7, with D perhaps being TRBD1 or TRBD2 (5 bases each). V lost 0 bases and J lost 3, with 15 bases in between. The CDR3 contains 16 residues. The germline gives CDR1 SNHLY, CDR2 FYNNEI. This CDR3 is CASSEAGVTGRYEQYF. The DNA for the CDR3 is TGTGCCAGCAGTGAAGCGGGAGTCACAGGTCGCTACGAGCAGTACTTC.

The CDR3 loop reads CATSSRLVDLSQHF. The DNA for the CDR3 is TGTGCCACCAGCAGCCGTTTAGTGGATCTGTCCCAGCATTTT. The chain uses TRBV15 and TRBJ1-5; no reliable D call. This CDR3 spans 14 amino acids. Trimming stripped 3 bases from V and 11 bases from J, with 17 bases between. CDR1 LNHNV and CDR2 YYDKDF come from the germline V gene (reference sequence).

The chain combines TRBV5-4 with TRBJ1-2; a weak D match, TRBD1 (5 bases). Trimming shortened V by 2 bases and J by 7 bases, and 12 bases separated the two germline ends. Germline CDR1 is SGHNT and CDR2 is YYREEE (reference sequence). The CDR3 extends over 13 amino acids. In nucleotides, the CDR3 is TGTGCCAGCAGCTTTGAGGGGTCAAGTGGCTACACCTTC. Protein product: CASSFEGSSGYTF. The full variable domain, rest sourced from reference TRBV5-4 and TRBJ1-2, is ETGVTQSPTHLIKTRGQQVTLRCSSQSGHNTVSWYQQALGQGPQFIFQYYREEENGRGNFPPRFSGLQFPNYSSELNVNALELDDSALYLCASSFEGSSGYTFGSGTRLTVV.

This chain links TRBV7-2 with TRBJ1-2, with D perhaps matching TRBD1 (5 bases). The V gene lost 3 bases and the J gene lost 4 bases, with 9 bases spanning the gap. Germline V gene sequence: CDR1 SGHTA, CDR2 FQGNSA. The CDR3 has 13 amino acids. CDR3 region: CASSFPGTYGYTF. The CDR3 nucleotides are TGTGCCAGCAGCTTCCCCGGGACCTATGGCTACACCTTC.

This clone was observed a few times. CDR3 sequence (DNA): TGTGCCAGCCGGCCCCAAAATGAAAAACTGTTTTTT. This encodes CASRPQNEKLFF. The gene calls are TRBV2 and TRBJ1-4; D not certain. CDR1 is SNHLY, CDR2 FYNNEI, per germline. V was shortened by 8 bases and J by 5 bases, with 9 bases between the two germline ends. The CDR3 extends over 12 amino acids.

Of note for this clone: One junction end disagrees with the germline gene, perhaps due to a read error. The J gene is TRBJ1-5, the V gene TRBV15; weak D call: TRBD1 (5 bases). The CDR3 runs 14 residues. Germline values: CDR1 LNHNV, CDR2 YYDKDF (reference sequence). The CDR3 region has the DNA TGTGCCACCAGTAGAGCGGGGGTTAATCAGCCCCAGCATTTT. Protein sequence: CATSRAGVNQPQHF.

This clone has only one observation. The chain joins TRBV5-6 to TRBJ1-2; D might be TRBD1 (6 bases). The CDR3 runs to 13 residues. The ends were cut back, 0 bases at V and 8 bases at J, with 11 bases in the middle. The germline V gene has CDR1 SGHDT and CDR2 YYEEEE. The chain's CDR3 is CASSLADRTGYTF. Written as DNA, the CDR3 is TGTGCCAGCAGCTTGGCCGACAGGACCGGCTACACCTTC.

CDR3 bases: TGTGCCAGCCGGACTAGCGGGAGAGGGGCCGGGGAGCTGTTTTTT. Translated, it gives CASRTSGRGAGELFF. The chain has TRBV25-1 and TRBJ2-2; 13 positions match TRBD2. The CDR3 sequence is 15 residues long. Germline-derived CDR1 and CDR2 are MGHDK and SYGVNS. V was clipped by 8 bases and J by 6 bases; unmatched bases: 6.

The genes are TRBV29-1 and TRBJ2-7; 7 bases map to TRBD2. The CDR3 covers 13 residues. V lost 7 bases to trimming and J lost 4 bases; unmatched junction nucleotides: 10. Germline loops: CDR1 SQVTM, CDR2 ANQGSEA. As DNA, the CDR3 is TGCAGCGCCGCCGCGGGGGTCGGGTACGAGCAGTACTTC. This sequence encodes CSAAAGVGYEQYF.

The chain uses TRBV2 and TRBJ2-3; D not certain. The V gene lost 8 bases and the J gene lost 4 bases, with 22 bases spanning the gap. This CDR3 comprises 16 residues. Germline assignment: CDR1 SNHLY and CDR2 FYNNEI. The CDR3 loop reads CASSHPAGKYADTQYF. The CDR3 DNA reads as TGTGCCAGCTCACACCCGGCAGGAAAGTACGCAGATACGCAGTATTTT. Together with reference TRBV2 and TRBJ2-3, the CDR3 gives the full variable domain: EPEVTQTPSHQVTQMGQEVILRCVPISNHLYFYWYRQILGQKVEFLVSFYNNEISEKSEIFDDQFSVERPDGSNFTLKIRSTKLEDSAMYFCASSHPAGKYADTQYFGPGTRLTVL.

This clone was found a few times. CDR3 nucleotide sequence: TGTGCCAGCAGTCCGGACGGGAGGGCTGAAGCTTTCTTT. This translates into CASSPDGRAEAFF. This sequence joins TRBV2 and TRBJ1-1; no reliable D call. The CDR3 has 13 residues. CDR1 and CDR2 (germline): SNHLY, FYNNEI. V lost 5 bases and J 6 bases, leaving 13 bases between the germline ends.

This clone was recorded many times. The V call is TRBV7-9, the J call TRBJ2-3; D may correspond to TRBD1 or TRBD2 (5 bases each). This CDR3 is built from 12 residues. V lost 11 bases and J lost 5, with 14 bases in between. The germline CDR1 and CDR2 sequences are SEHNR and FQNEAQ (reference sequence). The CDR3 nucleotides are TGTGCCGCCAAGCAGGGAGAAGATACGCAGTATTTT. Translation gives CAAKQGEDTQYF.

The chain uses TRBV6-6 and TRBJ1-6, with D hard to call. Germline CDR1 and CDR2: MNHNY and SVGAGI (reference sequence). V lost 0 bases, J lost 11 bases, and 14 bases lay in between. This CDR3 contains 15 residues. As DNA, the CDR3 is TGTGCCAGCAGTTACTCGGGCCAAAACGGGACACCCCTCCACTTT. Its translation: CASSYSGQNGTPLHF.

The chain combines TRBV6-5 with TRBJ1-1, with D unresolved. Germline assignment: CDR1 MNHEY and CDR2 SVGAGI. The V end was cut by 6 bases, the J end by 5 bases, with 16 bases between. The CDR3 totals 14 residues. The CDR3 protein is CASSPGYPGTEAFF. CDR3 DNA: TGTGCCAGCAGCCCCGGGTACCCCGGAACTGAAGCTTTCTTT.

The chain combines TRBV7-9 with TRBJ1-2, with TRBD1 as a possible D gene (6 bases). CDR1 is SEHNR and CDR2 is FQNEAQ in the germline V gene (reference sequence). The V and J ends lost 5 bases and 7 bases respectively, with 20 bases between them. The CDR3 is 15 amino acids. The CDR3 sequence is CASSQQGFPLGGYTF. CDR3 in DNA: TGTGCCAGCAGCCAACAGGGCTTCCCCCTAGGTGGCTACACCTTC.